One and the same sample provided the 27 T cell receptor beta chains below, sequenced in a study of Graves' ophthalmopathy and Graves' hyperthyroidism. CDR3 regions of TCR beta were amplified from RNA transcripts. HTBI primers were used in a first-round RT-PCR, which preceded a second-round multiplex PCR. A single record per CDR3 protein comes from TCRdb applying MiXCR to the multiplex PCR reads. In the table there are more than 300,000 distinct CDR3 sequences, 15% of which are singletons. Sequences were obtained from peripheral blood. These receptors all stem from a young woman with stable Graves' hyperthyroidism.

This clonotype was counted many times. The gene calls are TRBV7-2 and TRBJ1-5; no reliable D call. Germline CDR1 SGHTA, CDR2 FQGNSA. V lost 1 base and J 6 bases, leaving 13 bases between the germline ends. CDR3 length: 15 residues. In DNA, the CDR3 is TGTGCCAGCAGCTTAGGGATCGGGATAGGTCAGCCCCAGCATTTT. As protein: CASSLGIGIGQPQHF.

The rearrangement links TRBV28 to TRBJ1-5; D unresolved. The CDR3 is 15 residues long. Deletions cut 1 base from V and 0 bases from J, with 7 bases between. Germline V lookup: CDR1 MDHEN, CDR2 SYDVKM. The CDR3 is CASSLLVISNQPQHF. In nucleotides, the CDR3 is TGTGCCAGCAGTTTATTGGTGATTAGCAATCAGCCCCAGCATTTT.

Many counts were recorded for this clonotype. This chain links TRBV20-1 with TRBJ2-7, with 9 bases lining up with TRBD2. CDR1 and CDR2 (germline): DFQATT, SNEGSKA (reference sequence). Unmatched junction bases numbered 4, after V lost 1 base and J lost 3 bases. CDR3 length: 14 residues. The CDR3 spells CSARVLAGHYEQYF. DNA for the CDR3: TGCAGTGCTAGAGTTCTAGCGGGGCACTACGAGCAGTACTTC.

This clonotype was detected ten times or more. The gene calls are TRBV19 and TRBJ2-7, with a tentative D call TRBD2 (7 bases). The V end was cut by 6 bases, the J end by 1 base, with 19 bases between. CDR1 is LNHDA, CDR2 SQIVND, per germline (reference sequence). The CDR3 extends over 16 amino acids. The CDR3 loop is CASSHPRGAESYEQYF. CDR3 coding DNA: TGTGCCAGTAGCCATCCCCGGGGGGCCGAATCCTACGAGCAGTACTTC. The full variable domain, in which reference TRBV19 and TRBJ2-7 provide the parts outside the CDR3, is DGGITQSPKYLFRKEGQNVTLSCEQNLNHDAMYWYRQDPGQGLRLIYYSQIVNDFQKGDIAEGYSVSREKKESFPLTVTSAQKNPTAFYLCASSHPRGAESYEQYFGPGTRLTVT.

This clonotype was found many times. The genes are TRBV6-1 and TRBJ1-1; 7 positions agree with TRBD1. The junction had 9 bases not matched to a gene; V was cut back by 5 bases and J by 9 bases. CDR1 and CDR2 from the germline V gene are MNHNS and SASEGT. This CDR3 contains 13 residues. CDR3 amino acids: CASSLRDSLQAFF. The CDR3 coding sequence is TGTGCCAGCAGTCTCCGGGACAGTCTTCAAGCTTTCTTT.

This clonotype was counted many times. The genes are TRBV15 and TRBJ1-1; D uncertain. CDR1 is LNHNV and CDR2 is YYDKDF in the germline V gene (reference sequence). The ends were cut back, 8 bases at V and 1 base at J, with 14 bases in the middle. There are 14 residues in the CDR3. CDR3 in amino acids: CATLRGTGNTEAFF. As DNA, the CDR3 is TGTGCCACCCTCCGCGGAACGGGGAACACTGAAGCTTTCTTT.

This clonotype was seen at least ten times. The J gene is TRBJ1-6, the V gene TRBV20-1; no clear D. CDR1 is DFQATT, CDR2 SNEGSKA, per germline (reference sequence). The CDR3 has 15 amino acids. Trimming took 3 bases from V and 5 from J, leaving 14 bases between them. The CDR3 DNA is TGCAGTGCTAGTGACTTCCTCCCCAATAATTCACCCCTCCACTTT. The encoded protein is CSASDFLPNNSPLHF.

This clonotype occurred a few times. This chain uses TRBV11-2 with TRBJ2-7; TRBD2 matches at 7 bases. There are 17 residues in the CDR3. V trimming: 2 bases; J trimming: 1 base; junction bases outside the gene matches: 11. Germline V lookup: CDR1 SGHAT, CDR2 FQNNGV. CDR3 in amino acids: CASSLYGAGLGSYEQYF. DNA of the CDR3: TGTGCCAGCAGCTTATACGGAGCGGGGTTAGGGTCCTACGAGCAGTACTTC.

A few counts support this clonotype. The chain joins TRBV11-2 to TRBJ2-5; D remains ambiguous. The CDR3 is made up of 13 amino acids. Trimming removed 3 bases at V and 5 bases at J, with 10 bases between. The germline V gene has CDR1 SGHAT and CDR2 FQNNGV. This chain's CDR3 is CASSLGYVETQYF. The CDR3, as DNA: TGTGCCAGCAGCTTGGGATATGTGGAGACCCAGTACTTC.

The chain has TRBV28 and TRBJ1-3; no reliable D call. This CDR3 is 13 amino acids long. V dropped 7 bases and J dropped 3 bases, with 10 bases sitting between them. Germline V lookup: CDR1 MDHEN, CDR2 SYDVKM. CDR3 nucleotide sequence: TGTGCCAGCATCCCCGGTAGTGGAAACACCATATATTTT. Amino acid sequence: CASIPGSGNTIYF.

This sequence joins TRBV18 and TRBJ1-1; D not resolved. Between the trimmed V and J ends, which lost 3 bases and 2 bases, there was a span of 7 bases. The CDR3 is made up of 13 amino acids. Germline CDR1 reads KGHSH; CDR2 reads LQKENI. The chain's CDR3 is CASSPPYNTEAFF. The CDR3 DNA follows: TGTGCCAGCTCACCTCCCTATAACACTGAAGCTTTCTTT. The whole variable domain, filled in from reference TRBV18 and TRBJ1-1, reads NAGVMQNPRHLVRRRGQEARLRCSPMKGHSHVYWYRQLPEEGLKFMVYLQKENIIDESGMPKERFSAEFPKEGPSILRIQQVVRGDSAAYFCASSPPYNTEAFFGQGTRLTVV.

The rearrangement joins TRBV19 to TRBJ2-2; 7 bases align to TRBD2. The germline V gene encodes CDR1 LNHDA and CDR2 SQIVND (reference sequence). The CDR3 is 16 residues long. V was clipped by 7 bases and J by 5 bases; unmatched bases: 13. The DNA for the CDR3 is TGTGCCAGTACCCCGATTACGCGGGGGAAGACCGGGGAGCTGTTTTTT. This encodes CASTPITRGKTGELFF.

Note on this clonotype: At one of its ends the junction is not consistent with the germline gene, which may arise from a read error. The DNA for the CDR3 is TGTGTCACCAGCAGAGATCTGGCGGGGACTGAAGCTTTCTTT. It specifies CVTSRDLAGTEAFF. The V gene is TRBV15, the J gene TRBJ1-1; no firm D call. Germline V gene data show CDR1 as LNHNV and CDR2 as YYDKDF (reference sequence). CDR3 length: 14 amino acids.

J is TRBJ1-1 and V is TRBV18; D may be TRBD1 (6 bases). Germline V gene data show CDR1 as KGHSH and CDR2 as LQKENI. This CDR3 has 15 residues. The V end was cut by 4 bases, the J end by 0 bases, with 12 bases between. CDR3 amino acids: CASSLWTEMNTEAFF. CDR3 coding DNA: TGTGCCAGCTCACTTTGGACAGAGATGAACACTGAAGCTTTCTTT.

This clonotype was counted ten times or more. The gene calls are TRBV11-2 and TRBJ1-2; D gene unclear. V lost 5 bases, J lost 3 bases, and 16 bases lay in between. The V gene's germline CDR1 is SGHAT and CDR2 FQNNGV. The CDR3 runs to 15 residues. For the CDR3, the DNA is TGTGCCAGCAGCCGGAAATTTACATCCGACTATGGCTACACCTTC. Its translation: CASSRKFTSDYGYTF.

This clonotype was seen ten or more times. The CDR3 reads CASTGVAYEQYF. The DNA of the CDR3 is TGTGCCAGCACCGGAGTTGCTTACGAGCAGTACTTC. The V and J genes are TRBV6-5 and TRBJ2-7; no firm D call. CDR3 length: 12 amino acids. The germline V gene encodes CDR1 MNHEY and CDR2 SVGAGI. Trimming took off 7 bases at V and 4 bases at J, with 11 bases between the two ends.

The rearrangement uses TRBV6-2 or TRBV6-3 and TRBJ1-1, with TRBD1 identical over 8 bases. This CDR3 spans 18 amino acids. CDR1 and CDR2 from the germline V gene are MNHEY and SVGEGT. With 5 bases clipped from V and 1 base from J, the junction kept 15 bases outside the gene matches. The CDR3 DNA sequence: TGTGCCAGCAGTCTACCCTCAACCTCAGGGGGCGAGAACACTGAAGCTTTCTTT. Translating it yields CASSLPSTSGGENTEAFF.

The chain has TRBV25-1 and TRBJ2-7, with D uncertain. Germline V lookup: CDR1 MGHDK, CDR2 SYGVNS. V gave up 7 bases and J gave up 1 base, with 5 bases separating them. The CDR3 sequence is 11 residues long. The CDR3, as DNA: TGTGCCAGCATCCCGTCCTACGAGCAGTACTTC. Protein sequence: CASIPSYEQYF.

This clonotype was observed many times. The V and J genes are TRBV12-3 or TRBV12-4 and TRBJ1-2; D unclear. This CDR3 is built from 14 residues. With 6 bases removed from V and 1 base from J, the gap between germline ends came to 12 bases. CDR3 bases: TGTGCCAGCAGCGCCTCGCGCAGTAACTATGGCTACACCTTC. Translated: CASSASRSNYGYTF.

This chain connects TRBV7-8 to TRBJ2-7, with D tentatively TRBD1 or TRBD2 (5 bases each). Looked up from germline, CDR1 is SGHVS and CDR2 is FQNEAQ. The CDR3 covers 14 residues. The V end lost 5 bases, the J end lost 3 bases, and 14 bases lay between the germline ends. The CDR3 reads CASSNPGRSYEQYF. CDR3 nucleotides: TGTGCCAGCAGCAATCCGGGACGGAGCTACGAGCAGTACTTC.

This clonotype was seen many times. J is TRBJ1-5 and V is TRBV15; no clear D. V was cut by 3 bases and J by 5 bases, with 14 bases left in between. This CDR3 comprises 15 residues. Germline lookup yields CDR1 LNHNV and CDR2 YYDKDF (reference sequence). The CDR3 nucleotides read TGTGCCACCAGCAGGGCCCCTACGCTCGATCAGCCCCAGCATTTT. This translates into CATSRAPTLDQPQHF.

There are many counts of this clonotype. J is TRBJ2-7 and V is TRBV28, with 11 bases identical to TRBD2. This CDR3 has 18 residues. Germline lookup yields CDR1 MDHEN and CDR2 SYDVKM. Losses at the gene ends were 3 bases for V and 0 bases for J; bases not matched to a gene: 10. The CDR3 region is CASSFPLAGASSSYEQYF. The CDR3 coding sequence is TGTGCCAGCAGTTTCCCACTAGCGGGGGCCTCTAGCTCCTACGAGCAGTACTTC.

This clonotype was observed many times. The chain has TRBV7-9 and TRBJ2-5; 8 bases line up with TRBD2. With V trimmed by 5 bases and J by 7 bases, 9 bases remained unmatched. The CDR3 runs 14 residues. The germline V gene has CDR1 SEHNR and CDR2 FQNEAQ (reference sequence). This CDR3 reads CASSQADAGGTQYF. CDR3 DNA: TGTGCCAGCAGCCAGGCGGACGCGGGGGGGACCCAGTACTTC. The full variable domain, its missing parts supplied by reference TRBV7-9 and TRBJ2-5, is DTGVSQNPRHKITKRGQNVTFRCDPISEHNRLYWYRQTLGQGPEFLTYFQNEAQLEKSRLLSDRFSAERPKGSFSTLEIQRTEQGDSAMYLCASSQADAGGTQYFGPGTRLLVL.

This clonotype was counted at least ten times. The chain employs TRBV2 and TRBJ2-5; unclear D gene. Germline V gives CDR1 SNHLY, CDR2 FYNNEI. The germline V and J ends were trimmed by 4 bases and 2 bases, with 11 bases remaining between them. The CDR3 runs to 14 residues. CDR3 loop: CASSAVPTQETQYF. The CDR3, as DNA: TGTGCCAGCAGTGCCGTTCCTACACAAGAGACCCAGTACTTC.

There are many counts of this clonotype. The chain links TRBV9 to TRBJ2-5, with 9 bases that match TRBD1. V lost 4 bases and J lost 3; bases outside the gene matches: 4. The germline V gene encodes CDR1 SGDLS and CDR2 YYNGEE. The CDR3 sequence is 14 residues long. This chain's CDR3 is CASSRRTGEETQYF. In DNA, the CDR3 is TGTGCCAGCAGCAGACGGACAGGGGAAGAGACCCAGTACTTC.

This clonotype was observed many times. This chain links TRBV5-4 with TRBJ2-2, with D perhaps matching TRBD1 (6 bases). Trimming removed 6 bases from V and 6 bases from J, with 9 bases in between. Germline V lookup: CDR1 SGHNT, CDR2 YYREEE (reference sequence). The CDR3 has 12 residues. CDR3 nucleotide sequence: TGTGCCAGCAACACAGGGTCCGGGGAGCTGTTTTTT. The encoded protein is CASNTGSGELFF.

This clonotype has a count of ten or more. The J gene is TRBJ1-6, the V gene TRBV20-1, with 7 bases that match TRBD1. The germline V gene has CDR1 DFQATT and CDR2 SNEGSKA (reference sequence). Losses at the gene ends were 2 bases for V and 10 bases for J; bases not matched to a gene: 5. The CDR3 is 13 amino acids. The CDR3: CSARLGGGSPLHF. CDR3 in DNA: TGCAGTGCTAGATTAGGGGGCGGCTCACCCCTCCACTTT.